A single sample gave rise to the 10 T cell receptor beta chains below, sequenced in a study of cytomegalovirus exposure and HLA in healthy donors. PCR used 60 Vbeta primers and 13 Jbeta primers. Some clones are missing from TCRdb's copy, which holds only in-frame ones; the method was immunoSEQ multiplex PCR. The table records about 160,000 clones, about 65% of them present only once. The source material was PBMCs. The receptors come from a man in his forties in good health and CMV-seropositive.

The V and J genes are TRBV7-8 and TRBJ2-7; 9 bases align to TRBD1. The V gene end was trimmed by 7 bases and the J gene end by 2 bases; junction bases not matched to a gene: 9. This CDR3 contains 15 residues. Germline V CDR1 and CDR2: SGHVS, FQNEAQ. The CDR3 loop reads CASTEGQGFPYEQYF. DNA for the CDR3: TGTGCCAGCACCGAGGGACAGGGCTTTCCCTACGAGCAGTACTTC. Full variable domain (remainder filled in from reference TRBV7-8 and TRBJ2-7): GAGVSQSPRYKVAKRGQDVALRCDPISGHVSLFWYQQALGQGPEFLTYFQNEAQLDKSGLPSDRFFAERPEGSVSTLKIQRTQQEDSAVYLCASTEGQGFPYEQYFGPGTRLTVT.

This chain links TRBV5-4 with TRBJ1-2; D remains unclear. The CDR3 is 14 amino acids. Trimming cost V 4 bases and J 8 bases, with 18 bases left between them. CDR1 SGHNT and CDR2 YYREEE come from the germline V gene (reference sequence). The CDR3 DNA follows: TGTGCCAGCAGCCAAGAGGCGTCGGAAAGCGGCTACACCTTC. Amino acid sequence: CASSQEASESGYTF.

The V gene is TRBV7-9, the J gene TRBJ1-2; 9 positions match TRBD1. V gave up 5 bases and J gave up 7 bases; unmatched junction bases: 17. The germline V gene has CDR1 SEHNR and CDR2 FQNEAQ (reference sequence). The CDR3 loop spans 17 amino acids. CDR3 sequence: CASSRMGGGQGPGGYTF. The CDR3 DNA follows: TGTGCCAGCAGCCGGATGGGGGGGGGACAGGGACCGGGTGGCTACACCTTC.

This clone has just a few counts. The rearrangement links TRBV7-8 to TRBJ1-2; TRBD1 aligns across 9 bases. This CDR3 contains 14 residues. Losses at the gene ends were 5 bases for V and 4 bases for J; bases not matched to a gene: 5. Germline V gives CDR1 SGHVS, CDR2 FQNEAQ. The CDR3 coding sequence is TGTGCCAGCAGCGCCTTACAGGGGGCCTATGGCTACACCTTC. Protein product: CASSALQGAYGYTF.

The chain links TRBV6-1 to TRBJ2-7; possible D gene TRBD2, 6 bases. This CDR3 has 13 amino acids. V lost 2 bases to trimming and J lost 5 bases, with 10 bases between them. Germline values: CDR1 MNHNS, CDR2 SASEGT. The CDR3 region has the DNA TGTGCCAGCAGTGAACTAGCGTGGGACGAGCAGTACTTC. As protein: CASSELAWDEQYF.

This clone was detected only once. The chain couples TRBV19 to TRBJ2-2; TRBD2 matches 7 bases. CDR1 is LNHDA, CDR2 SQIVND, per germline (reference sequence). This CDR3 region has 15 residues. Trimming took 6 bases from V and 6 from J; bases not matched to a gene: 10. The CDR3 loop reads CASSPRKLAAGELFF. The CDR3 DNA reads TGTGCCAGTAGCCCAAGGAAGCTAGCGGCCGGGGAGCTGTTTTTT.

The rearrangement links TRBV27 to TRBJ2-1; 8 bases agree with TRBD2. Germline loops: CDR1 MNHEY, CDR2 SMNVEV (reference sequence). The CDR3 covers 14 residues. Unmatched junction bases numbered 13, after V lost 5 bases and J lost 13 bases. This chain's CDR3 is CASSPLLLAGIQFF. DNA of the CDR3: TGTGCCAGCAGTCCCTTGTTGTTAGCGGGGATCCAGTTCTTC.

V gene TRBV11-3 combines with J gene TRBJ1-1; possibly TRBD1 for D (5 bases). CDR1 and CDR2 from the germline V gene are SGHNT and YENEEA. Trimming pared 5 bases from V and 6 bases from J, leaving 7 bases between. This CDR3 has 11 residues. CDR3 loop: CASSRGAEAFF. The CDR3 nucleotides read TGTGCCAGCAGCCGGGGGGCTGAAGCTTTCTTT. Full variable domain (rest looked up from reference TRBV11-3 and TRBJ1-1): EAGVVQSPRYKIIEKKQPVAFWCNPISGHNTLYWYLQNLGQGPELLIRYENEEAVDDSQLPKDRFSAERLKGVDSTLKIQPAELGDSAVYLCASSRGAEAFFGQGTRLTVV.

V usage is TRBV4-1 and J usage is TRBJ1-2; TRBD1 agrees at 10 bases. The CDR3 runs 16 residues. Trimming took 2 bases from V and 4 from J; bases not matched to a gene: 7. Looked up from germline, CDR1 is MGHRA and CDR2 is YSYEKL. CDR3 sequence (DNA): TGCGCCAGCAGCCAAACAACTGACAGGGGGCTCTATGGCTACACCTTC. As protein: CASSQTTDRGLYGYTF.

The J gene is TRBJ1-5, the V gene TRBV6-4; D not resolved. There are 15 residues in the CDR3. Germline V CDR1 and CDR2: MRHNA, SNTAGT. V lost 9 bases to trimming and J lost 0 bases, with 15 bases between them. CDR3 nucleotide sequence: TGTGCCAGGCGCCCGGTAGCTTATAGCAATCAGCCCCAGCATTTT. Its translation is CARRPVAYSNQPQHF.